This TCR beta chain came from a study of early T cells in non-severe SARS-CoV-2 infection. Individually, cDNA molecules had unique molecular identifiers attached to them. TCRdb analysed the 5' RACE reads with MiXCR anew, one entry per CDR3 protein. The table shows about 40,000 distinct CDR3 sequences, with about 4.9% occurring only once. V dropped 1 base and J dropped 6 bases, with 7 bases sitting between them. Germline V lookup: CDR1 SNHLY, CDR2 FYNNEI. The CDR3 loop spans 13 amino acids. V and J are TRBV2 and TRBJ1-5; D call uncertain. The receptor was isolated from an adult who was a healthcare worker with PCR-confirmed SARS-CoV-2 infection or an uninfected control (not recorded which). Sequenced input: whole blood. Here the CDR3 reads CASSEDGIQPQHF. The CDR3 DNA reads as TGTGCCAGCAGTGAAGATGGGATTCAGCCCCAGCATTTT.